Listed below are T cell receptor beta chains from one sample, sequenced in a study of cytomegalovirus exposure and HLA in healthy donors. Sequencing was performed with immunoSEQ multiplex PCR; in TCRdb, only in-frame clones are kept and a portion is missing. The table includes 90,000 to 140,000 clones, 78% detected once. Sequenced: PBMCs. The receptors derive from a man aged 30 to 39 in good health and CMV-seronegative. The CDR3 runs from the conserved cysteine through the conserved F or W. Fields, in order: D gene, V gene, J gene, clone size, CDR3 protein, CDR3 DNA. The D gene is left open where the match is weak. Expanded clones get a size class; other rows say once, few or many, or leave the size out.

d_gene: NA
v_gene: TRBV7-9
j_gene: TRBJ2-5
abundance: NA
CDR3aa: CASSRTSMETQYF
CDR3nt: TGTGCCAGCAGCCGCACTAGCATGGAGACCCAGTACTTC

d_gene: NA
v_gene: TRBV28
j_gene: TRBJ1-4
abundance: NA
CDR3aa: CASTISTGSGEKLFF
CDR3nt: TGTGCCAGCACTATTTCCACAGGGAGTGGTGAAAAACTGTTTTTT

d_gene: TRBD1
v_gene: TRBV5-1
j_gene: TRBJ1-1
abundance: NA
CDR3aa: CASSRQGPPNTEAFF
CDR3nt: TGCGCCAGCAGCCGACAGGGCCCTCCGAACACTGAAGCTTTCTTT

d_gene: NA
v_gene: TRBV10-1
j_gene: TRBJ2-1
abundance: NA
CDR3aa: CASSELEGSYNEQFF
CDR3nt: TGCGCCAGCAGTGAGTTGGAGGGCTCCTACAATGAGCAGTTCTTC

d_gene: TRBD1
v_gene: TRBV19
j_gene: TRBJ1-5
abundance: NA
CDR3aa: CASKEQGGSNQPQHF
CDR3nt: TGTGCCAGTAAAGAACAGGGGGGAAGCAATCAGCCCCAGCATTTT

d_gene: NA
v_gene: TRBV10-3
j_gene: TRBJ1-2
abundance: few
CDR3aa: CAISDRVSNYGYTF
CDR3nt: TGTGCCATCAGTGACCGGGTTTCTAACTATGGCTACACCTTC

d_gene: TRBD2
v_gene: TRBV19
j_gene: TRBJ2-1
abundance: NA
CDR3aa: CATTGLAANNEQFF
CDR3nt: TGTGCCACCACGGGACTAGCGGCCAACAATGAGCAGTTCTTC

d_gene: NA
v_gene: TRBV15
j_gene: TRBJ1-3
abundance: NA
CDR3aa: CATSRDPFSGGNTIYF
CDR3nt: TGTGCCACCAGCAGAGATCCCTTTTCGGGGGGAAACACCATATATTTT

d_gene: TRBD1
v_gene: TRBV25-1
j_gene: TRBJ1-2
abundance: few
CDR3aa: CASSDGTVYGYTF
CDR3nt: TGTGCCAGCAGTGACGGGACAGTCTATGGCTACACCTTC

d_gene: NA
v_gene: TRBV5-1
j_gene: TRBJ2-1
abundance: NA
CDR3aa: CASTDFGGIDEQFF
CDR3nt: TGCGCCAGCACCGATTTTGGGGGGATCGATGAGCAGTTCTTC